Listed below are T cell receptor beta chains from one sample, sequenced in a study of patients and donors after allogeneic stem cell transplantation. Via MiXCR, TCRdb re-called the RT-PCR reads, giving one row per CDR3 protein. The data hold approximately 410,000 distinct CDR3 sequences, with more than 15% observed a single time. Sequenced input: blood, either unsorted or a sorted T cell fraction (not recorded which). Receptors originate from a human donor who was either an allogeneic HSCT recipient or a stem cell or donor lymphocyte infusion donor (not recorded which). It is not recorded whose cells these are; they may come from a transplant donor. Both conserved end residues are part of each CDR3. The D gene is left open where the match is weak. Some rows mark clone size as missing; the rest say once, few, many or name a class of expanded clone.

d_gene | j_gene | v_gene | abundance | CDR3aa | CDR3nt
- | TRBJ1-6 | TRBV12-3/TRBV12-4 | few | CASSPPPWEAPNSPLHF | TGTGCCAGCAGTCCCCCGCCTTGGGAAGCCCCTAATTCACCCCTCCACTTT
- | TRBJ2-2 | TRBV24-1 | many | CATRGPRPDTGELFF | TGTGCCACCAGAGGCCCTCGACCGGACACCGGGGAGCTGTTTTTT
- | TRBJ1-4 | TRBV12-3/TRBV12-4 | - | CASSLSGPSQGEKLFF | TGTGCCAGCAGTTTATCCGGGCCGAGCCAAGGTGAAAAACTGTTTTTT
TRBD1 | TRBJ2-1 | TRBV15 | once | CATSRGAGQGFYNEQFF | TGTGCCACCAGCAGAGGGGCCGGACAGGGGTTCTACAATGAGCAGTTCTTC
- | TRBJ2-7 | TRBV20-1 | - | CSASPSVGEQYF | TGCAGTGCTAGTCCAAGCGTAGGCGAGCAGTACTTC
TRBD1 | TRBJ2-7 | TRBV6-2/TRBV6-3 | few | CASSSRDRVYEQYF | TGTGCCAGCAGTTCACGGGACAGGGTCTACGAGCAGTACTTC
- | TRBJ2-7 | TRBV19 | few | CASSMTGTPNYEQYF | TGTGCCAGTAGTATGACCGGGACACCCAACTACGAGCAGTACTTC
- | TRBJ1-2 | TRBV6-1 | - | CASSGAQGYYGYTF | TGTGCCAGCAGTGGGGCACAGGGCTACTATGGCTACACCTTC
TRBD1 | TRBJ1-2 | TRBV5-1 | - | CASSIAGGNGYTF | TGCGCCAGCAGCATCGCAGGGGGCAACGGCTACACCTTC
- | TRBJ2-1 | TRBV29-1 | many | CSVGGLEYNEQFF | TGCAGCGTAGGAGGGTTGGAGTACAATGAGCAGTTCTTC
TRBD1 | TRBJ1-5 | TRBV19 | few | CASSTGQGGQPQHF | TGTGCCAGTAGTACTGGACAGGGAGGGCAGCCCCAGCATTTT
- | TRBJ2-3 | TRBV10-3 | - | CAIAFDSTDTQYF | TGTGCCATCGCCTTTGACAGCACAGATACGCAGTATTTT
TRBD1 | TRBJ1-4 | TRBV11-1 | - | CASSSLRQGASSYTNEKLFF | TGTGCCAGCAGCTCCCTAAGACAGGGGGCATCTAGTTATACTAATGAAAAACTGTTTTTT
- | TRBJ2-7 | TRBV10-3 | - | CAISERWALDYEQYF | TGTGCCATCAGTGAGCGGTGGGCTCTAGACTACGAGCAGTACTTC
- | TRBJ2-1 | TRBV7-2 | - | CASSLKLGGYNEQFF | TGTGCCAGCAGCTTAAAGTTGGGGGGCTACAATGAGCAGTTCTTC
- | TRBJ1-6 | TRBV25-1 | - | CASRISIPNSPLHF | TGTGCCAGCAGGATATCAATTCCCAATTCACCCCTCCACTTT
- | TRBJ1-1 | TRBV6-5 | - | CASSWGTQNTEAFF | TGTGCCAGCAGTTGGGGGACGCAAAACACTGAAGCTTTCTTT
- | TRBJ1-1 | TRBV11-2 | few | CASSLIRAEQAFF | TGTGCCAGCAGCTTAATTAGGGCAGAACAAGCTTTCTTT
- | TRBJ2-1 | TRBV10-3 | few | CAISDRSSAHLDEQFF | TGTGCCATCAGTGACCGGTCTAGCGCCCATCTCGATGAGCAGTTCTTC
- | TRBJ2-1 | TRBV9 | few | CASSVDPTYQSPYFEQFF | TGTGCCAGCAGCGTAGATCCGACCTACCAGTCTCCCTATTTCGAGCAGTTCTTC
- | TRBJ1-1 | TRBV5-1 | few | CASSLAGIGEAFF | TGCGCCAGCAGCTTGGCAGGGATAGGGGAAGCTTTCTTT
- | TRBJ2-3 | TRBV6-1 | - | CASSRGTTSTDTQYF | TGTGCCAGCAGCCGCGGGACAACTAGCACAGATACGCAGTATTTT
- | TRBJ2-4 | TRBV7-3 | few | CASSLTEGRGAIQYF | TGTGCCAGCAGCTTAACGGAGGGCAGGGGGGCCATTCAGTACTTC
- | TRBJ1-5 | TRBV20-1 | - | CSAPLRGRGNQPQHF | TGCAGTGCCCCTCTAAGGGGACGGGGCAATCAGCCCCAGCATTTT
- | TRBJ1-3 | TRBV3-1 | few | CASSQNGAGGNTIYF | TGTGCCAGCAGCCAAAACGGAGCAGGAGGAAACACCATATATTTT
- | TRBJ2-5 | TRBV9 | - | CASSVSGPGETQYF | TGTGCCAGCAGCGTTAGCGGCCCAGGAGAGACCCAGTACTTC
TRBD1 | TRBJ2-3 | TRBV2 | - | CAAQGEGDTQYF | TGTGCCGCCCAGGGGGAAGGAGATACGCAGTATTTT
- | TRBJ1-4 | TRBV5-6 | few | CASRSGRAHEKLFF | TGTGCCAGCAGGTCGGGACGAGCTCATGAAAAACTGTTTTTT
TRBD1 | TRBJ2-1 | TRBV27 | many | CASSSGQAPSNEQFF | TGTGCCAGCAGTTCGGGACAGGCCCCTTCTAATGAGCAGTTCTTC
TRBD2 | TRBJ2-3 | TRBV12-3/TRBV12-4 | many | CASSLGSGGADDTQYF | TGTGCCAGCAGTTTAGGTAGCGGGGGGGCGGATGATACGCAGTATTTT
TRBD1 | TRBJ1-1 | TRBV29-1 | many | CSVERQGGDTEAFF | TGCAGCGTTGAACGACAGGGGGGGGACACTGAAGCTTTCTTT
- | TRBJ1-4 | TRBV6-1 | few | CASSRAHLSGLPEKLFF | TGTGCCAGCAGTAGAGCCCACCTCTCGGGTCTACCTGAAAAACTGTTTTTT
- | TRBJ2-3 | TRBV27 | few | CASSLRGGPGDTQYF | TGTGCCAGCAGCTTGCGTGGGGGGCCGGGAGATACGCAGTATTTT
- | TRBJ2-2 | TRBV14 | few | CASSQDGNHGELFF | TGTGCCAGCAGCCAAGACGGGAACCACGGGGAGCTGTTTTTT
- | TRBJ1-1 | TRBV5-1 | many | CASSSGGQDTEAFF | TGCGCCAGCAGCTCGGGGGGGCAGGACACTGAAGCTTTCTTT
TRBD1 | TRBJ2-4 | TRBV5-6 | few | CASNRLDRGKNIQYF | TGTGCCAGCAACCGACTCGACAGGGGCAAAAACATTCAGTACTTC
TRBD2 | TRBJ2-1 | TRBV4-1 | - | CASSQGVVRGGLVDEQFF | TGCGCCAGCAGCCAAGGGGTTGTGCGGGGGGGCCTTGTTGATGAGCAGTTCTTC
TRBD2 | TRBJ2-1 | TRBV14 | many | CASSLDFLADSYNEQFF | TGTGCCAGCAGCTTAGACTTTCTAGCGGACTCCTACAATGAGCAGTTCTTC
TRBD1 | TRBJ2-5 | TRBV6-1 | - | CASSPETGKETQYF | TGTGCCAGCAGTCCTGAGACAGGGAAAGAGACCCAGTACTTC
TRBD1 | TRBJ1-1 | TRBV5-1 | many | CASSVRTGGISDTEAFF | TGCGCCAGCAGCGTACGGACAGGGGGTATTTCGGACACTGAAGCTTTCTTT
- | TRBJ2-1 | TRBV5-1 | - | CASSSLGLINEQFF | TGCGCCAGCAGCTCCCTGGGACTCATCAATGAGCAGTTCTTC
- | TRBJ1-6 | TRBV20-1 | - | CSARLDFSYNSPLHF | TGCAGTGCTAGACTAGACTTCTCCTATAATTCACCCCTCCACTTT
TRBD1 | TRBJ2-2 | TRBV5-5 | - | CASSSQGADTGELFF | TGTGCCAGCAGCTCGCAGGGGGCTGACACCGGGGAGCTGTTTTTT
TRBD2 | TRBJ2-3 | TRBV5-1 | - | CASSGLAGTDTQYF | TGCGCCAGCAGTGGTCTAGCGGGCACAGATACGCAGTATTTT
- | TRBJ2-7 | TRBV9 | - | CASSVAESYEQYF | TGTGCCAGCAGCGTAGCGGAAAGCTACGAGCAGTACTTC
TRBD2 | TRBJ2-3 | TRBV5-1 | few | CASSLAAGGFTDTQYF | TGCGCCAGCAGCTTGGCGGCGGGGGGCTTCACAGATACGCAGTATTTT
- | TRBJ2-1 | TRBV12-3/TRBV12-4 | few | CASSLMIGSSYNEQFF | TGTGCCAGCAGTTTAATGATCGGGAGCTCCTACAATGAGCAGTTCTTC
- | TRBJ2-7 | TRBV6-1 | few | CASTLVSDPTYEQYF | TGTGCCAGCACGTTAGTGTCGGACCCAACCTACGAGCAGTACTTC
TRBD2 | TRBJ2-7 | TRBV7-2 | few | CASSLGLAGWYEQYF | TGTGCCAGCAGCTTAGGACTAGCGGGGTGGTACGAGCAGTACTTC
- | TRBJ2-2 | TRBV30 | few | CAWSVWGGELFF | TGTGCCTGGAGTGTATGGGGCGGGGAGCTGTTTTTT
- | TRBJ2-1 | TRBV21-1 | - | CASSTLGRRGLAGINEQFF | TGTGCCAGCAGCACCCTTGGCCGACGGGGACTAGCGGGAATCAATGAGCAGTTCTTC
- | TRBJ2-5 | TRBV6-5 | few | CASSYGTPYQETQYF | TGTGCCAGCAGTTACGGGACTCCGTACCAAGAGACCCAGTACTTC
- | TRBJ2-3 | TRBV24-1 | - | CATKQGSRVTQYF | TGTGCCACCAAGCAAGGATCGAGAGTTACGCAGTATTTT
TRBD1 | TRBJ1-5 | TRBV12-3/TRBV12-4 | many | CASSMTGVGNQPQHF | TGTGCCAGCAGCATGACAGGGGTTGGGAATCAGCCCCAGCATTTT
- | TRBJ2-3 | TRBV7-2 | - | CASRGHDASTDTQYF | TGTGCCAGCAGGGGACACGACGCTAGCACAGATACGCAGTATTTT
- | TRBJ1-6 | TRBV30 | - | CAASFNRDNSPLHF | TGTGCCGCCTCATTTAATAGGGATAATTCACCCCTCCACTTT
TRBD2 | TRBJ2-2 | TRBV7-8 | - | CASNRAGGPTTGELFF | TGTGCCAGCAACAGAGCGGGGGGGCCGACCACCGGGGAGCTGTTTTTT
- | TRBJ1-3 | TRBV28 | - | CASTPESSGNTIYF | TGTGCCAGCACTCCAGAAAGCTCTGGAAACACCATATATTTT
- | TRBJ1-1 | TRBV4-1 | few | CASSQANVLNTEAFF | TGCGCCAGCAGCCAAGCAAATGTTCTGAACACTGAAGCTTTCTTT
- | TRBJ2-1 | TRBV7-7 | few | CASAGGNEQFF | TGTGCTAGCGCCGGGGGAAATGAGCAGTTCTTC